This is a list of T cell receptor beta chains from one sample in a study of patients and donors after allogeneic stem cell transplantation. Using its own MiXCR run on the RT-PCR reads, TCRdb lists one record per CDR3 protein. The profile shows tens of thousands of distinct CDR3 sequences, roughly 52% of them singletons. Material: blood, either unsorted or a sorted T cell fraction (not recorded which). Receptors originate from a human donor who was either an allogeneic HSCT recipient or a stem cell or donor lymphocyte infusion donor (not recorded which). It is not recorded whose cells these are; they may come from a transplant donor. CDR3s include the opening cysteine and the closing phenylalanine or tryptophan. A D gene is named only where the DNA matches it firmly. Only part of the rows carry a size: once, few, many, or a class if the clone is expanded.

- | - | TRBJ1-5 | TRBV10-3 | TGTGCCATCAGTGCTGGGCAGGGCAATCAGCCCCAGCATTTT | CAISAGQGNQPQHF
- | - | TRBJ1-3 | TRBV4-2 | TGTGCCAGCAGCCAAGGAACATCGGGAGACACCATATATTTT | CASSQGTSGDTIYF
- | - | TRBJ1-6 | TRBV7-3 | TGTGCCAGCAGCAAAGGGAGGGTTGGACCCCTCCACTTT | CASSKGRVGPLHF
- | - | TRBJ1-2 | TRBV4-2 | TGTGCCAGCAGCCCCTCGCAGGGGTCCTATGGCTACACCTTC | CASSPSQGSYGYTF
- | few | TRBJ2-3 | TRBV12-3/TRBV12-4 | TGTGCCAGCAGCCAGAGCACAGATACGCAGTATTTT | CASSQSTDTQYF
- | - | TRBJ1-2 | TRBV20-1 | TGCAGTGCATTTCAGGGTTACTATGGCTACACCTTC | CSAFQGYYGYTF
TRBD1 | - | TRBJ1-1 | TRBV12-3/TRBV12-4 | TGTGCCAGCAGTTTTCTGATGGGGGGGACAGAGGCTTTCTTT | CASSFLMGGTEAFF
TRBD1 | - | TRBJ2-7 | TRBV28 | TGTGCCAGCGCCCCCGTCGTCAGGACAGGCTTCTCCTACGAGCAGTACTTC | CASAPVVRTGFSYEQYF
- | - | TRBJ1-5 | TRBV5-1 | TGCGCCAGCAGTTCCCATGGGGGGGACAATCAGCCCCAGCATTTT | CASSSHGGDNQPQHF
- | - | TRBJ2-6 | TRBV7-3 | TGTGCCAGCAGCTCAAAGGCCCGGCTCTCTGGGGCCAACGTCCTGACTTTC | CASSSKARLSGANVLTF
TRBD2 | - | TRBJ2-1 | TRBV5-1 | TGCGCCAGCAGCTTGGGTAGCGGGATAAGCTCCTACAATGAGCAGTTCTTC | CASSLGSGISSYNEQFF
- | - | TRBJ1-1 | TRBV7-9 | TGTGCCAGCACCCATTCGACCCGGTTCACTGAAGCTTTCTTT | CASTHSTRFTEAFF
TRBD1 | - | TRBJ1-2 | TRBV20-1 | TGCAGTGCAGACGGACAGGGTAAAATGGATGGCTACACCTTC | CSADGQGKMDGYTF
- | few | TRBJ1-3 | TRBV3-1 | TGTGCCAGCAGCCAAGAGGTCACTGGAAACACCATATATTTT | CASSQEVTGNTIYF
- | few | TRBJ1-2 | TRBV4-3 | TGCGCCAGCAGCCAAGTCTACGGGGACAACTATGGCTACACCTTC | CASSQVYGDNYGYTF
TRBD1 | - | TRBJ2-5 | TRBV5-1 | TGCGCCAGCAGCTGGGGGACAGGGCTAATCGAGACCCAGTACTTC | CASSWGTGLIETQYF
- | - | TRBJ1-5 | TRBV7-2 | TGTGCCAGCAGCTTCTTCGGGGGCGGGAATCAGCCCCAGCATTTT | CASSFFGGGNQPQHF
- | - | TRBJ1-5 | TRBV6-2/TRBV6-3 | TGTGCCAGCAGCTTCGGGGGCGACAATCAGCCCCAGCATTTT | CASSFGGDNQPQHF
- | few | TRBJ1-4 | TRBV6-1 | TGTGCCAGTCAAATTCGAGAGGGTAGGACGGGTGAAAAACTGTTTTTT | CASQIREGRTGEKLFF
- | - | TRBJ2-1 | TRBV3-1 | TGTGCCAGCAGTTGGCAGGGAAGCCGTAGTGAGCAGTTCTTC | CASSWQGSRSEQFF
TRBD2 | - | TRBJ2-2 | TRBV3-1 | TGTGCCAGCAGCCAAGGACTAGCGGGATCGAACACCGGGGAGCTGTTTTTT | CASSQGLAGSNTGELFF
TRBD1 | - | TRBJ2-7 | TRBV20-1 | TGCAGTGCTTCCACCCCCGGGACAGGGGAGTTGGGGCAGTACTTC | CSASTPGTGELGQYF
TRBD1 | - | TRBJ1-1 | TRBV12-3/TRBV12-4 | TGTGCCAGCAGTCCCCGACAGGGCTACGTGAACACTGAAGCTTTCTTT | CASSPRQGYVNTEAFF
- | - | TRBJ1-4 | TRBV29-1 | TGCAGCGTCCGTCGGGACATCGACGAAAAACTGTTTTTT | CSVRRDIDEKLFF
TRBD1 | - | TRBJ1-2 | TRBV29-1 | TGCAGCGTTGTATACCTCGGACAGGGTAACTATGGCTACACCTTC | CSVVYLGQGNYGYTF
- | - | TRBJ1-5 | TRBV6-6 | TGTGCCAGCAGTCCTATGGGGGGCAATCAGCCCCAGCATTTT | CASSPMGGNQPQHF
- | few | TRBJ1-1 | TRBV7-9 | TGTGCCAGCGGATCGACAGGTACTGAAGCTTTCTTT | CASGSTGTEAFF
- | - | TRBJ1-5 | TRBV12-3/TRBV12-4 | TGTGCCAGCAGGAGTAGGTCGAGCAATCAGCCCCAGCATTTT | CASRSRSSNQPQHF
- | - | TRBJ1-6 | TRBV27 | TGTGCCAGCAGTTTGGCAGGGAACAATTCACCCCTCCACTTT | CASSLAGNNSPLHF
TRBD1 | - | TRBJ1-2 | TRBV7-2 | TGTGCCAGCAGCCAAGAGTACAGGGGCTATGGCTACACCTTC | CASSQEYRGYGYTF
- | few | TRBJ1-1 | TRBV19 | TGTGCCAGTAGTATAGATCCGGGACACTTTGTAGGCACTGAAGCTTTCTTT | CASSIDPGHFVGTEAFF
- | few | TRBJ1-6 | TRBV20-1 | TGCAGTGCTAGAGGCCATCTTAATTCACCCCTCCACTTT | CSARGHLNSPLHF
- | - | TRBJ2-2 | TRBV28 | TGTGCCAGAATAGGGGGTCTCTTGACCGGGGAGCTGTTTTTT | CARIGGLLTGELFF
TRBD1 | few | TRBJ1-4 | TRBV20-1 | TGCAGTGCCGGGGGACAGGGGATATGGAGTGAAAAACTGTTTTTT | CSAGGQGIWSEKLFF
- | once | TRBJ2-5 | TRBV9 | TGTGCCAGCAGCGGACGGAAGGGGAGGCAAGAGACCCAGTACTTC | CASSGRKGRQETQYF
- | - | TRBJ1-1 | TRBV7-6 | TGTGCCAGCAGCTTACCGGGGCCAAACACTGAAGCTTTCTTT | CASSLPGPNTEAFF
- | - | TRBJ1-1 | TRBV9 | TGTGCCAGCAGCGCATCCGTTTACAGCACTGAAGCTTTCTTT | CASSASVYSTEAFF
TRBD1 | - | TRBJ1-2 | TRBV7-2 | TGTGCCAGCAGCCCTAGGACAGGAATTAACTATGGCTACACCTTC | CASSPRTGINYGYTF
TRBD1 | - | TRBJ2-7 | TRBV5-1 | TGCGCCAGCAGCTTGGAGGAGCCCAGGGGGCCTAATGAGCAGTACTTC | CASSLEEPRGPNEQYF
TRBD1 | - | TRBJ1-6 | TRBV20-1 | TGCAGTGCTCGGACAGGCGGCCTAGCCCTTAATAATTCACCCCTCCACTTT | CSARTGGLALNNSPLHF
- | - | TRBJ1-5 | TRBV24-1 | TGTGCCACCAGTGGGGACTATAGCAATCAGCCCCAGCATTTT | CATSGDYSNQPQHF
- | few | TRBJ2-7 | TRBV12-3/TRBV12-4 | TGTGCCAGCAGGACCGGGACGGATTCCTACGAGCAGTACTTC | CASRTGTDSYEQYF
- | - | TRBJ1-2 | TRBV6-5 | TGTGCCAGCAGATCCACAGGGCGCGACACCTTC | CASRSTGRDTF
- | - | TRBJ1-3 | TRBV10-3 | TGTGCCATCAGTGAGTCGCGAGGGCAGTCTGGAAACACCATATATTTT | CAISESRGQSGNTIYF
TRBD1 | once | TRBJ2-5 | TRBV5-6 | TGTGCCAGCGGACTTAGCAGGACAGGCCAAGAGACCCAGTACTTC | CASGLSRTGQETQYF
TRBD1 | few | TRBJ1-5 | TRBV28 | TGTGCCAGCAGTTTGTTAGGGACAGATTTTCAGCCCCAGCATTTT | CASSLLGTDFQPQHF
- | - | TRBJ1-5 | TRBV27 | TGTGCCAGCAGTTCTGAGACCAATCAGCCCCAGCATTTT | CASSSETNQPQHF
- | - | TRBJ1-3 | TRBV20-1 | TGCAGTGCTAGGCAGGGACCCGCTTCCATATATTTT | CSARQGPASIYF
TRBD1 | - | TRBJ1-1 | TRBV11-2 | TGTGCCAGCAGCTATGAACAGGGGAGAGCTTTCTTT | CASSYEQGRAFF